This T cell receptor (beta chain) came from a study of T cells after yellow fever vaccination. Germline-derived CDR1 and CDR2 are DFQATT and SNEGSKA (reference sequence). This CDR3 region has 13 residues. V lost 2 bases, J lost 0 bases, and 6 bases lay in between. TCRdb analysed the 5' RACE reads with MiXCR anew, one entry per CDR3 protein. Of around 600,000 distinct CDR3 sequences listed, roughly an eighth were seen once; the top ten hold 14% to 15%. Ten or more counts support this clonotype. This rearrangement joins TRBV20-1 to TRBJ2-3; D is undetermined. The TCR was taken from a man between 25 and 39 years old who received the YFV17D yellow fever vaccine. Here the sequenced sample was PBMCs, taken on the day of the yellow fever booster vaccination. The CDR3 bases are TGCAGTGCTAGACACACGAGCACAGATACGCAGTATTTT. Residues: CSARHTSTDTQYF.